The T cell receptor (beta chain) under discussion was sequenced for a study of T-cell reconstitution after alpha-beta-depleted transplantation in children (dated by TCRdb to 2015 to 2016). Looking at the study overall: Using TCR repertoire profiling, the study quantitatively followed how T-cell immune reconstitution unfolded in children after TCRalphabeta/CD19-depleted allogeneic hematopoietic cell transplantation. Study-wide conclusions, independent of this receptor: In some patients, high TCRbeta diversity at day 60 was attributed to recipient T cells and intrathymic progenitors that had survived conditioning. Over the following months the frequencies of hyperexpanded clones went down, and after one year T-cell counts and TCRbeta diversity were mostly credited to newly produced T cells. Apparently early alphabetaT-cell count recovery about two months after transplant reportedly relied on only several hundred rapidly expanded clones derived from non-depleted graft cells.

The sample's treatment or condition label is to be understood as: allogeneic hematopoietic cell transplantation with graft depleted of TCRalphabeta T cells and CD19 B cells. Transplant recipients were children who received TCRalphabeta/CD19-depleted allogeneic hematopoietic cell grafts. The table lists this clonotype with many counts. The clone's antigen remains unknown. The input lacks base qualities; no much larger clone sits a single base away. Library method: PCR. Reads for this sample came from an Illumina HiSeq 2500. To normalize quantification of the TCRbeta repertoire, the TCR libraries were built with molecular barcoding that relied on unique molecular identifiers. TCRdb's own reprocessing of the public reads used fastp at Q25 and MiXCR and kept productive beta chains. Here each entry gathers all rows of one CDR3 protein and keeps the most common genes and DNA. The sample data list more than 200,000 distinct CDR3 sequences, and about 26% of these were observed just once. The ten top clones hold 2% to 3% of the sample.

Based on the germline V gene, the CDR1 and CDR2 sequences are MNHNS and SASEGT. Trimming takes 4 bases off V and 5 bases off J; junction bases not matched to a gene: 9. The CDR3 starts with the cysteine, ends with the phenylalanine, and has 15 residues. Only CDR3 DNA remains: 45 bases, in frame from the first base. This TCR came from a girl aged 2-9 years with Fanconi anemia, due to receive a stem cell transplant. This sample comprised PBMCs, obtained before TCRalphabeta/CD19-depleted stem cell transplant. The chain uses TRBV6-1 and TRBJ2-5; the central 8 bases match TRBD1. The CDR3: CASSALQGAGETQYF. The DNA sequence follows: TGTGCCAGCAGTGCCCTCCAGGGGGCCGGGGAGACCCAGTACTTC.